Below are 10 T cell receptor beta chains sequenced from a single sample in a study of blood T cells in healthy people across ages. Sample-barcoded 5' priming and a J-beta primer mix drove a second PCR of about 6 to 12 cycles. Using its own MiXCR run on the 5' RACE reads, TCRdb lists one record per CDR3 protein. The data show roughly 1.4 million distinct CDR3 sequences, approximately 59% seen once. What was sequenced was blood. Source of these receptors: a man between 18 and 35 years old in good health.

The V gene is TRBV6-5, the J gene TRBJ2-3; 9 bases map to TRBD1. V trimming: 3 bases; J trimming: 2 bases; junction bases outside the gene matches: 6. Germline lookup yields CDR1 MNHEY and CDR2 SVGAGI. This CDR3 has 16 residues. In nucleotides, the CDR3 is TGTGCCAGCAGTTATCATAGGGACAGGGACACAGATACGCAGTATTTT. Amino acid sequence: CASSYHRDRDTDTQYF.

This chain joins TRBV12-3 or TRBV12-4 and TRBJ2-5; 8 bases map to TRBD2. The CDR3 sequence is 15 residues long. V trimming: 0 bases; J trimming: 5 bases; junction bases outside the gene matches: 5. CDR3 loop: CASSLAGREGETQYF. The CDR3 region has the DNA TGTGCCAGCAGTTTAGCCGGTCGGGAGGGGGAGACCCAGTACTTC.

The rearrangement joins TRBV5-1 to TRBJ2-7, with 12 positions matching TRBD2. J was trimmed by 2 bases and V by 4 bases; bases with no gene match: 7. Germline values: CDR1 SGHRS, CDR2 YFSETQ. The CDR3 totals 16 residues. The CDR3 nucleotides read TGCGCCAGCAGCCAAGTGACTAGCGGGAGCGCCTACGAGCAGTACTTC. Amino acid sequence: CASSQVTSGSAYEQYF.

This rearrangement joins TRBV27 to TRBJ1-6, with D tentatively TRBD1 (5 bases). CDR3 length: 13 amino acids. Per germline, CDR1 MNHEY and CDR2 SMNVEV (reference sequence). V gave up 9 bases and J gave up 5 bases, with 11 bases separating them. DNA for the CDR3: TGTGCCAGTGGCTTGGGGCATAATTCACCCCTCCACTTT. Translated, it gives CASGLGHNSPLHF.

The V gene is TRBV5-1, the J gene TRBJ2-7; TRBD1 matches 8 bases. V lost 3 bases to trimming and J lost 5 bases; unmatched junction nucleotides: 7. The CDR3 has 14 amino acids. Germline lookup yields CDR1 SGHRS and CDR2 YFSETQ. The CDR3 region is CASSYGQGAHEQYF. CDR3 nucleotide sequence: TGCGCCAGCAGCTACGGACAGGGTGCTCACGAGCAGTACTTC.

The gene calls are TRBV5-1 and TRBJ2-6; perhaps TRBD1 as D (6 bases). CDR1 and CDR2 (germline): SGHRS, YFSETQ. The CDR3 extends over 18 amino acids. V lost 1 base, J lost 0 bases, and 14 bases lay in between. In DNA form, the CDR3 reads TGCGCCAGCAGCTTGTCTCCAGGGGTGCTCTCTGGGGCCAACGTCCTGACTTTC. Amino acids: CASSLSPGVLSGANVLTF.

This clonotype has more than one count but fewer than ten. CDR3 protein: CASSIYEQFF. The DNA for the CDR3 is TGTGCCAGCAGCATCTATGAGCAGTTCTTC. The chain combines TRBV7-2 with TRBJ2-1, with D uncertain. V was trimmed by 5 bases and J by 8 bases, leaving 4 bases between them. The germline CDR1 and CDR2 sequences are SGHTA and FQGNSA. This CDR3 spans 10 amino acids.

This rearrangement joins TRBV29-1 to TRBJ1-1; no firm D call. The CDR3 is made up of 12 amino acids. The V gene lost 5 bases and the J gene lost 1 base, with 8 bases spanning the gap. CDR1 and CDR2 (germline): SQVTM, ANQGSEA. The DNA of the CDR3 is TGCAGCGTTCTTGACGGGAACACTGAAGCTTTCTTT. This sequence encodes CSVLDGNTEAFF.

The chain joins TRBV10-1 to TRBJ2-4; 8 bases are shared with TRBD2. TRBJ2-7 explains the end of the DNA better; the J call may be wrong. This CDR3 spans 18 amino acids. The germline V gene encodes CDR1 WNHNN and CDR2 SYGVQD (reference sequence). In DNA, the CDR3 is TGCGCCAGCAGTGACCCGGAATACCGTCCGGGGGGGTACTACGAGCAGTACTTC. Translating gives CASSDPEYRPGGYYEQYF.

This clonotype was seen a few times. J is TRBJ1-1 and V is TRBV29-1; D is perhaps TRBD1 (5 bases). Germline CDR1 reads SQVTM; CDR2 reads ANQGSEA. The CDR3 loop spans 12 amino acids. V was shortened by 4 bases and J by 1 base, with 7 bases between the two germline ends. Written as DNA, the CDR3 is TGCAGCGTTGTTCAGGGGAACACTGAAGCTTTCTTT. Protein product: CSVVQGNTEAFF.